This T cell receptor (beta chain) came from a study of blood T cell repertoires in COVID-19. Overall study context: Whether acute or convalescent, the COVID-19 samples came from the United States, Italy and Spain. Nucleic acid was either cDNA or gDNA, and it came from T cells, B-cell-depleted T cells, or PBMCs.

V was trimmed by 8 bases and J by 3 bases, leaving 9 bases between them. The germline gives CDR1 MNHNY, CDR2 SVGAGI (reference sequence). CDR3 length: 12 amino acids. Only in-frame clones appear in the TCRdb table, and some are missing; sequencing was by immunoSEQ multiplex PCR. The sample yields around 460,000 clones, roughly 90% seen once. Patients at the Seattle site were enrolled during active infection and followed longitudinally. This TCR came from a man younger than 35 with COVID-19, enrolled during active disease. Material: peripheral blood. This chain links TRBV6-6 with TRBJ2-3, with D possibly matching TRBD1 (6 bases). The CDR3 sequence: CASRQGTDTQYF. The CDR3 nucleotides read TGTGCCAGCCGCCAGGGGACAGATACGCAGTATTTT.